This passage covers 17 T cell receptor beta chains from one sample sequenced in a study of T cell changes during pregnancy in multiple sclerosis. Profiled with immunoSEQ multiplex PCR; TCRdb holds only in-frame clones, not every one. This sample carries under 70,000 clones, about 94% of them seen once, and the ten largest clones take just over 2.5%. Sample: CD8+ T cells from peripheral blood mononuclear cells, taken after pregnancy. These TCRs come from a female donor with multiple sclerosis, enrolled in a pregnancy study.

This chain uses TRBV7-6 with TRBJ2-7; 8 nucleotides agree with TRBD1. The CDR3 length is 15 residues. V trimming: 5 bases; J trimming: 4 bases; junction bases outside the gene matches: 10. The germline gives CDR1 SGHVS, CDR2 FNYEAQ. The CDR3 nucleotides read TGTGCCAGCAGCCTTGAGAGGACAGGGTCTTACGAGCAGTACTTC. Protein: CASSLERTGSYEQYF.

V gene TRBV19 combines with J gene TRBJ1-1, with D possibly matching TRBD1 (6 bases). Germline V gene data show CDR1 as LNHDA and CDR2 as SQIVND (reference sequence). The CDR3 spans 15 residues. The V end lost 6 bases, the J end lost 0 bases, and 14 bases lay between the germline ends. CDR3 nucleotides: TGTGCCAGTAGCCAGGGGTTGCAAATGAACACTGAAGCTTTCTTT. It specifies CASSQGLQMNTEAFF.

The gene calls are TRBV29-1 and TRBJ2-2; the D gene is possibly TRBD1 (6 bases). There are 16 residues in the CDR3. Germline V lookup: CDR1 SQVTM, CDR2 ANQGSEA. Trimming shortened V by 0 bases and J by 0 bases, and 11 bases separated the two germline ends. The CDR3 nucleotides read TGCAGCGTTGAAGAAGGGGGTTATCCGAACACCGGGGAGCTGTTTTTT. It is translated as CSVEEGGYPNTGELFF.

The chain employs TRBV30 and TRBJ2-7, with D perhaps matching TRBD2 (7 bases). Germline CDR1 reads GTSNPN; CDR2 reads SVGIG (reference sequence). CDR3 length: 17 amino acids. V was clipped by 1 base and J by 4 bases, with 23 bases between them. The CDR3 coding sequence is TGTGCCTGGAGTGAACCGGGGGGCGGGGGTATTCGGTACGAGCAGTACTTC. This encodes CAWSEPGGGGIRYEQYF.

V usage is TRBV27 and J usage is TRBJ2-3, with a possible D match to TRBD2 (5 bases). Germline CDR1 reads MNHEY; CDR2 reads SMNVEV (reference sequence). V lost 2 bases and J 0 bases, leaving 9 bases between the germline ends. This CDR3 is 15 amino acids long. CDR3 nucleotide sequence: TGTGCCAGCAGTTTAGGACTCTCTAGCACAGATACGCAGTATTTT. It is translated as CASSLGLSSTDTQYF.

This clone was recorded only once. This chain joins TRBV19 and TRBJ1-1; 9 bases align to TRBD1. There are 17 residues in the CDR3. The germline V gene has CDR1 LNHDA and CDR2 SQIVND (reference sequence). The junction had 11 bases not matched to a gene; V was cut back by 3 bases and J by 3 bases. In DNA, the CDR3 is TGTGCCAGTAGTATTTCTCACCGTCGGACAGGGGACACTGAAGCTTTCTTT. Protein sequence: CASSISHRRTGDTEAFF.

The J gene is TRBJ2-5, the V gene TRBV9; D gene uncertain. Germline V gene lookup returns CDR1 SGDLS and CDR2 YYNGEE. The V end was cut by 2 bases, the J end by 5 bases, with 16 bases between. There are 15 residues in the CDR3. CDR3 sequence (DNA): TGTGCCAGCAGCGTCCGGTTAGCCTCCTCCGAGACCCAGTACTTC. It translates to CASSVRLASSETQYF. Supplemented by reference TRBV9 and TRBJ2-5, the full variable domain reads DSGVTQTPKHLITATGQRVTLRCSPRSGDLSVYWYQQSLDQGLQFLIQYYNGEERAKGNILERFSAQQFPDLHSELNLSSLELGDSALYFCASSVRLASSETQYFGPGTRLLVL.

The chain links TRBV7-8 to TRBJ1-1; D might be TRBD1 (6 bases). This CDR3 has 14 amino acids. The V end was cut by 5 bases, the J end by 3 bases, with 13 bases between. The germline CDR1 and CDR2 sequences are SGHVS and FQNEAQ. The CDR3 DNA reads as TGTGCCAGCAGCAAGCGGACAGCCTACACTGAAGCTTTCTTT. Its protein is CASSKRTAYTEAFF.

The V and J genes are TRBV11-2 and TRBJ2-5; D gene ambiguous. V was trimmed by 5 bases and J by 5 bases, leaving 12 bases between them. The CDR3 has 13 amino acids. Germline V gene lookup returns CDR1 SGHAT and CDR2 FQNNGV. The CDR3 here is CASSPRVDETQYF. DNA for the CDR3: TGTGCCAGCAGCCCACGGGTTGATGAGACCCAGTACTTC.

The chain recombines TRBV4-3 with TRBJ2-1, with 9 bases aligning to TRBD2. This CDR3 region has 17 residues. Germline V gives CDR1 LGHNA, CDR2 YSLEER. The V and J ends lost 1 base and 4 bases, in that order; junction bases with no gene match: 8. The CDR3 DNA is TGCGCCAGCAGCCAAGGGACCGGGACTAGCCAATACAATGAGCAGTTCTTC. Translation gives CASSQGTGTSQYNEQFF.

The chain carries TRBV7-9 and TRBJ2-1; 11 bases align to TRBD2. V lost 4 bases and J lost 8; bases outside the gene matches: 13. This CDR3 is 17 amino acids long. CDR1 SEHNR and CDR2 FQNEAQ come from the germline V gene (reference sequence). This chain's CDR3 is CASSSDFTSGSIDEQFF. CDR3 sequence (DNA): TGTGCCAGCAGCTCGGATTTTACTAGCGGGAGCATCGATGAGCAGTTCTTC. Full variable domain (remainder filled in from reference TRBV7-9 and TRBJ2-1): DTGVSQNPRHKITKRGQNVTFRCDPISEHNRLYWYRQTLGQGPEFLTYFQNEAQLEKSRLLSDRFSAERPKGSFSTLEIQRTEQGDSAMYLCASSSDFTSGSIDEQFFGPGTRLTVL.

The chain carries TRBV5-6 and TRBJ2-7; D not certain. V was cut by 2 bases and J by 2 bases, with 8 bases left in between. CDR3 length: 13 amino acids. The germline V gene has CDR1 SGHDT and CDR2 YYEEEE. The CDR3 loop reads CASSLGRTYEQYF. DNA for the CDR3: TGTGCCAGCAGCTTAGGCAGGACCTACGAGCAGTACTTC.

V is TRBV6-5 and J is TRBJ1-1; 9 nucleotides agree with TRBD1. V lost 6 bases and J lost 4; bases outside the gene matches: 3. Germline values: CDR1 MNHEY, CDR2 SVGAGI. CDR3 size: 13 residues. In nucleotides, the CDR3 is TGTGCCAGCAGGGGACAGGGCAGCACTGAAGCTTTCTTT. This sequence encodes CASRGQGSTEAFF.

CDR3 sequence reads: CASSEGRDRGGYTF. The CDR3, as DNA: TGTGCCAGCAGTGAAGGCCGGGACAGGGGCGGCTACACCTTC. The rearrangement links TRBV2 to TRBJ1-2, with 10 positions matching TRBD1. Per the germline V gene, CDR1 is SNHLY and CDR2 is FYNNEI. J was trimmed by 8 bases and V by 1 base; bases with no gene match: 4. This CDR3 contains 14 residues.

This sequence joins TRBV4-1 and TRBJ1-1, with 7 bases aligning to TRBD1. This CDR3 contains 14 residues. Trimming took 1 base from V and 7 from J; bases not matched to a gene: 6. Per germline, CDR1 MGHRA and CDR2 YSYEKL. The CDR3 loop reads CASSQVSRDSEAFF. The CDR3 coding sequence is TGCGCCAGCAGCCAAGTATCTCGGGACAGTGAAGCTTTCTTT.

The CDR3 reads CASEPTSTDTQYF. Here the CDR3 DNA reads TGTGCCAGCGAGCCCACGAGCACAGATACGCAGTATTTT. J is TRBJ2-3 and V is TRBV2; the D is unclear. This CDR3 is 13 amino acids long. Trimming removed 8 bases from V and 0 bases from J, with 9 bases in between. CDR1 SNHLY and CDR2 FYNNEI come from the germline V gene. Complete variable domain (other parts from reference TRBV2 and TRBJ2-3): EPEVTQTPSHQVTQMGQEVILRCVPISNHLYFYWYRQILGQKVEFLVSFYNNEISEKSEIFDDQFSVERPDGSNFTLKIRSTKLEDSAMYFCASEPTSTDTQYFGPGTRLTVL.

The chain has TRBV27 and TRBJ2-1; a possible D gene is TRBD2 (6 bases). Trimming cost V 3 bases and J 7 bases, with 10 bases left between them. Germline CDR1 reads MNHEY; CDR2 reads SMNVEV (reference sequence). The CDR3 is 13 residues long. The CDR3 protein is CASSFSGLNEQFF. The CDR3 nucleotides read TGTGCCAGCAGTTTCTCGGGACTTAATGAGCAGTTCTTC.